Below, 25 T cell receptor beta chains from the same sample are listed, as sequenced in a study of T cells after yellow fever vaccination. MiXCR was run by TCRdb on the 5' RACE reads, yielding one entry per CDR3 protein. This sample has hundreds of thousands of distinct CDR3 sequences, with 6.2% found just once. The sequencing here drew on PBMCs, taken 5 days after the yellow fever booster vaccination. Source of these receptors: a man aged 25-40 years who received the YFV17D yellow fever vaccine.

This clonotype was found a few times. This chain connects TRBV15 to TRBJ2-3, with 7 bases lining up with TRBD2. The CDR3 runs 15 residues. V was clipped by 3 bases and J by 5 bases; unmatched bases: 8. Germline V CDR1 and CDR2: LNHNV, YYDKDF (reference sequence). DNA for the CDR3: TGTGCCACCAGCAGCCTGACTAGCTCGGAAGATACGCAGTATTTT. Its translation: CATSSLTSSEDTQYF.

This clonotype was found a few times. The V and J genes are TRBV6-5 and TRBJ2-6; D unclear. Germline loops: CDR1 MNHEY, CDR2 SVGAGI. The CDR3 runs 16 residues. V dropped 0 bases and J dropped 1 base, with 7 bases sitting between them. The CDR3 region is CASSYSVGSGANVLTF. The CDR3 nucleotides read TGTGCCAGCAGTTACTCTGTCGGTTCTGGGGCCAACGTCCTGACTTTC.

The J gene is TRBJ2-3, the V gene TRBV7-9; possibly TRBD1 for D (7 bases). Trimming left V 5 bases short and J 2 bases short, with 14 bases between. This CDR3 has 15 amino acids. Germline values: CDR1 SEHNR, CDR2 FQNEAQ (reference sequence). The CDR3 nucleotides are TGTGCCAGCAGCGCGGGACAGTCGCCCACAGATACGCAGTATTTT. Translated, it gives CASSAGQSPTDTQYF.

This clonotype has just a few counts. The chain links TRBV4-1 to TRBJ2-1, with 7 bases that match TRBD2. Germline V gene lookup returns CDR1 MGHRA and CDR2 YSYEKL. The CDR3 runs 16 residues. V shed 0 bases, J shed 2 bases, and the junction held 4 bases outside the gene matches. As DNA, the CDR3 is TGCGCCAGCAGCCAAGACGAGCGGGACGCCTACAATGAGCAGTTCTTC. Amino acids: CASSQDERDAYNEQFF.

The chain recombines TRBV5-4 with TRBJ2-7; 8 positions match TRBD2. V trimming: 4 bases; J trimming: 3 bases; junction bases outside the gene matches: 12. Germline CDR1 reads SGHNT; CDR2 reads YYREEE (reference sequence). The CDR3 runs 16 residues. The CDR3, as DNA: TGTGCCAGCAGCGCCGGGGGGGCTAGCGGATACTACGAGCAGTACTTC. Amino acids: CASSAGGASGYYEQYF.

The V call is TRBV28, the J call TRBJ2-7, with 13 bases fitting TRBD2. Germline V lookup: CDR1 MDHEN, CDR2 SYDVKM. This CDR3 is 15 amino acids long. The V and J ends lost 6 bases and 7 bases, in that order; junction bases with no gene match: 9. For the CDR3, the DNA is TGTGCCAGCAGGCATATCACTAGCGGGAGGGGTGAGCAGTACTTC. As protein: CASRHITSGRGEQYF.

The sample holds a few counts of this clonotype. J is TRBJ2-3 and V is TRBV7-9; D possibly matches TRBD1 or TRBD2 (5 bases each). The germline V and J ends were trimmed by 0 bases and 8 bases, with 9 bases remaining between them. The CDR3 extends over 13 amino acids. The germline gives CDR1 SEHNR, CDR2 FQNEAQ (reference sequence). The CDR3 DNA follows: TGTGCCAGCAGCTTAGCGGGGGAAGGTACGCAGTATTTT. Translated: CASSLAGEGTQYF.

This clonotype was recorded a few times. The chain has TRBV10-3 and TRBJ1-6; 8 bases map to TRBD1. The CDR3 runs to 14 residues. CDR1 ENHRY and CDR2 SYGVKD come from the germline V gene. Germline trimming cut 4 bases from V and 8 bases from J; bases unmatched to any gene: 4. The CDR3 DNA is TGTGCCATCAGTGCCGGGGACAGGTATTCACCCCTCCACTTT. This codes for CAISAGDRYSPLHF.

The chain is built from TRBV23-1 and TRBJ2-7, with TRBD2 matching 12 bases. TRBV23-1 is classed as an ORF, of uncertain function. The ends lost 0 bases at V and 0 bases at J; junction bases unmatched: 9. The CDR3 runs to 19 residues. The CDR3 sequence is CASSQSGLAGGPSSYEQYF. CDR3 DNA sequence: TGCGCCAGCAGTCAATCAGGCCTAGCGGGAGGGCCCAGCTCCTACGAGCAGTACTTC.

This clonotype was counted many times. The rearrangement links TRBV11-2 to TRBJ2-1; no clear D. CDR1 and CDR2 from the germline V gene are SGHAT and FQNNGV. V was shortened by 1 base and J by 3 bases, with 10 bases between the two germline ends. The CDR3 runs to 15 residues. CDR3 DNA: TGTGCCAGCAGCTTAGGACTCCTCTACTACAATGAGCAGTTCTTC. Amino acid sequence: CASSLGLLYYNEQFF.

This clonotype showed up many times. The chain recombines TRBV7-2 with TRBJ1-6; 10 nucleotides match TRBD1. V lost 2 bases and J lost 9; bases outside the gene matches: 7. Per the germline V gene, CDR1 is SGHTA and CDR2 is FQGNSA. The CDR3 spans 16 residues. The CDR3 spells CASSLLWDRGGSPLHF. The CDR3 bases are TGTGCCAGCAGCTTACTGTGGGACAGGGGTGGTTCACCCCTCCACTTT.

This clonotype was observed a few times. The chain uses TRBV9 and TRBJ2-2, with D perhaps matching TRBD2 (6 bases). V lost 3 bases and J lost 0, with 12 bases in between. The CDR3 contains 16 residues. Germline V gene data show CDR1 as SGDLS and CDR2 as YYNGEE. The CDR3 bases are TGTGCCAGCAGCGCTTGGGGACTTACGAACACCGGGGAGCTGTTTTTT. Its protein is CASSAWGLTNTGELFF.

The sample holds many counts of this clonotype. The V and J genes are TRBV5-1 and TRBJ1-4; TRBD1 is a possible D gene (5 bases). Germline CDR1 is SGHRS and CDR2 is YFSETQ. V was cut by 3 bases and J by 0 bases, with 12 bases left in between. CDR3 length: 16 residues. The CDR3 region has the DNA TGCGCCAGCAGCTCCGGGCCCAGGGCAACTAATGAAAAACTGTTTTTT. Translation gives CASSSGPRATNEKLFF.

This clonotype was detected many times. V usage is TRBV5-5 and J usage is TRBJ2-2, with TRBD1 matching 9 bases. The germline V gene encodes CDR1 SGHKS and CDR2 YYEKEE (reference sequence). Losses at the gene ends were 5 bases for V and 9 bases for J; bases not matched to a gene: 11. The CDR3 consists of 15 residues. This chain's CDR3 is CASRVETGGPRELFF. The CDR3 nucleotides are TGTGCCAGCAGGGTTGAGACAGGGGGGCCGAGGGAGCTGTTTTTT.

V and J are TRBV2 and TRBJ2-1, with 7 bases that match TRBD2. The CDR3 spans 15 residues. V lost 6 bases, J lost 4 bases, and 9 bases stayed unmatched. Germline CDR1 is SNHLY and CDR2 is FYNNEI. CDR3 nucleotide sequence: TGTGCCAGCAGCCCCTTGCTGGGAGGGTACAATGAGCAGTTCTTC. This codes for CASSPLLGGYNEQFF.

This clonotype occurred a few times. The gene calls are TRBV20-1 and TRBJ2-1, with 8 bases aligning to TRBD2. The CDR3 length is 13 residues. Germline lookup yields CDR1 DFQATT and CDR2 SNEGSKA (reference sequence). V shed 3 bases and J 7 bases; nucleotides not matched to a gene: 5. CDR3 in DNA: TGCAGTGCTAGTACGGGAGGGATAAATGAGCAGTTCTTC. Translating gives CSASTGGINEQFF.

This clonotype was observed a few times. The chain joins TRBV20-1 to TRBJ2-2, with TRBD1 as a possible D gene (6 bases). CDR1 is DFQATT and CDR2 is SNEGSKA in the germline V gene (reference sequence). V was shortened by 1 base and J by 4 bases, with 10 bases between the two germline ends. The CDR3 length is 14 residues. CDR3 sequence reads: CSARGDKGTGELFF. In nucleotides, the CDR3 is TGCAGTGCTAGAGGGGACAAGGGCACCGGGGAGCTGTTTTTT.

This clonotype showed up many times. The chain links TRBV5-4 to TRBJ1-2, with unresolved D. The V end lost 4 bases, the J end lost 0 bases, and 4 bases lay between the germline ends. This CDR3 comprises 12 residues. Per germline, CDR1 SGHNT and CDR2 YYREEE (reference sequence). The CDR3 DNA sequence: TGTGCCAGCAGCGAAGCTAACTATGGCTACACCTTC. Translation: CASSEANYGYTF. The whole variable domain, filled in from reference TRBV5-4 and TRBJ1-2, reads ETGVTQSPTHLIKTRGQQVTLRCSSQSGHNTVSWYQQALGQGPQFIFQYYREEENGRGNFPPRFSGLQFPNYSSELNVNALELDDSALYLCASSEANYGYTFGSGTRLTVV.

This clonotype showed up just a few times. V is TRBV11-2 and J is TRBJ1-4; 9 nucleotides align to TRBD1. Trimming took 1 base from V and 8 from J; bases not matched to a gene: 8. CDR3 length equals 16 residues. Germline V gives CDR1 SGHAT, CDR2 FQNNGV. CDR3 in amino acids: CASSLALVDRGEKLFF. CDR3 bases: TGTGCCAGCAGCTTAGCCCTGGTCGACAGGGGGGAAAAACTGTTTTTT.

Only a few counts were recorded for this clonotype. The rearrangement joins TRBV29-1 to TRBJ2-1; TRBD2 matches 8 bases. Germline V gene sequence: CDR1 SQVTM, CDR2 ANQGSEA. V shed 8 bases, J shed 8 bases, and the junction held 11 bases outside the gene matches. This CDR3 is 13 amino acids long. The CDR3 region has the DNA TGCAGCAAACTCGGGAGGGAGGGCCATGAGCAGTTCTTC. This sequence encodes CSKLGREGHEQFF.

This clonotype was recorded at least ten times. This chain joins TRBV5-5 and TRBJ1-1; 8 nucleotides align to TRBD1. V dropped 4 bases and J dropped 5; count of bases not matched to a gene: 7. Germline CDR1 reads SGHKS; CDR2 reads YYEKEE (reference sequence). CDR3 length equals 14 residues. The DNA for the CDR3 is TGTGCCAGCAGCCCGAGACAGGGGATGACTGAAGCTTTCTTT. Translating it yields CASSPRQGMTEAFF.

In its sample, this clonotype was seen once. The CDR3 sequence is CASSTSSGQETQYF. CDR3 DNA sequence: TGTGCCAGCAGCACCTCTTCTGGACAAGAGACCCAGTACTTC. The genes are TRBV5-5 and TRBJ2-5; D gene unclear. V was cut by 4 bases and J by 2 bases, with 12 bases left in between. The CDR3 runs 14 residues. The germline CDR1 and CDR2 sequences are SGHKS and YYEKEE (reference sequence). Drawing the rest from reference TRBV5-5 and TRBJ2-5, the complete variable domain is DAGVTQSPTHLIKTRGQQVTLRCSPISGHKSVSWYQQVLGQGPQFIFQYYEKEERGRGNFPDRFSARQFPNYSSELNVNALLLGDSALYLCASSTSSGQETQYFGPGTRLLVL.

This clonotype was detected only a few times. This chain joins TRBV20-1 and TRBJ2-1; 7 bases map to TRBD2. CDR1 and CDR2 from the germline V gene are DFQATT and SNEGSKA (reference sequence). This CDR3 is 14 amino acids long. V lost 5 bases, J lost 8 bases, and 12 bases stayed unmatched. The CDR3 nucleotides read TGCAGTGCTGGCGGACTAGGAGGTTCCCATGAGCAGTTCTTC. Translation gives CSAGGLGGSHEQFF.

This clonotype appeared many times. The chain carries TRBV12-3 or TRBV12-4 and TRBJ2-1; TRBD2 aligns across 11 bases. The length of the CDR3 is 14 residues. Losses at the gene ends were 6 bases for V and 16 bases for J; bases not matched to a gene: 14. The chain's CDR3 is CASRGGLTSGSKFF. The CDR3 DNA reads TGTGCCAGCAGGGGGGGACTCACTAGCGGGAGTAAATTCTTC.

As concerns this clonotype: The germline gene is not matched at one end of the junction; a read error may be the cause. This chain joins TRBV20-1 and TRBJ2-2, with 9 bases that match TRBD1. In germline, CDR1 is DFQATT, CDR2 SNEGSKA (reference sequence). This CDR3 has 15 amino acids. The CDR3 reads CCARPTGGDTGELFF. CDR3 sequence (DNA): TGCTGTGCTCGTCCGACAGGGGGGGACACCGGGGAGCTGTTTTTT.